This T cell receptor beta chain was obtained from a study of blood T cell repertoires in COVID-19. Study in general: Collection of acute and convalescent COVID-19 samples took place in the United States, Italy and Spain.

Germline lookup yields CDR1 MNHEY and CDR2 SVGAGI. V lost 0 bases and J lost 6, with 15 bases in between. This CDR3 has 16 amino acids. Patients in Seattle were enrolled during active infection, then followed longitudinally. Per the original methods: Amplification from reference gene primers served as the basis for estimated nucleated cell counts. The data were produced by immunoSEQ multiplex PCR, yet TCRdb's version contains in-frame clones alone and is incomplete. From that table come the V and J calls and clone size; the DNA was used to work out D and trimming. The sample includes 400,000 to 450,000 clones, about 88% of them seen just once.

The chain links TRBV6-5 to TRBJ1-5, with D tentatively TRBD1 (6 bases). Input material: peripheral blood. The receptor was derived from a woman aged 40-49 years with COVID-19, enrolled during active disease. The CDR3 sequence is CASSYSGQGSGQPQHF. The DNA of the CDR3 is TGTGCCAGCAGTTACTCAGGGCAGGGGAGCGGTCAGCCCCAGCATTTT.